The clone carrying this T cell receptor (beta chain) was picked up one time. Its matching antigen is unknown. This CDR3 has 12 amino acids. Trimming shortened V by 1 base and J by 2 bases, and 4 bases separated the two germline ends. The germline gives CDR1 SGHTS, CDR2 YDEGEE. The sample originates from a study of T cell responses to AZD1222 COVID-19 vaccine. Some clones are missing from TCRdb's copy, which holds only in-frame ones; the method was immunoSEQ multiplex PCR. The sample shows about 120,000 clones, 85% to 95% of them seen only once. Regarding the study as a whole: Spike-specific TCRs gained breadth and depth after people received two AZD1222 doses. Unmutated regions of variants are reportedly targeted by nearly half of spike-specific TCRs. Clonal diversity was possibly underestimated, and the donors were mostly white British, with more females.

The TCR was taken from an adult in good health. V and J are TRBV5-8 and TRBJ2-7; D gene unclear. The material sequenced was peripheral blood, taken on day 0 of AZD1222 vaccination. CDR3 sequence reads: CASSLPTYEQYF. As DNA, the CDR3 is TGTGCCAGCAGCTTGCCCACCTACGAGCAGTACTTC.